This entry lists 24 T cell receptor beta chains sequenced from one sample in a study of T cell repertoires in cytomegalovirus infection. TCRdb used MiXCR to reprocess the reads, holding one entry per CDR3 protein. The repertoire holds about 260,000 distinct CDR3 sequences, with roughly an eighth as singletons. Specimen: PBMCs. Source of these receptors: a human donor in good health (CMV status not recorded). Some clones in this sample may be carry-over from other donors' samples.

This clonotype was seen more than once but under ten times. The V gene is TRBV6-2 or TRBV6-3, the J gene TRBJ2-5; 11 positions match TRBD2. V gave up 0 bases and J gave up 3 bases; unmatched junction bases: 3. From germline, CDR1 is MNHEY and CDR2 SVGEGT. The CDR3 is made up of 16 amino acids. Here the CDR3 reads CASSYSVAGGEETQYF. The DNA for the CDR3 is TGTGCCAGCAGTTACTCAGTAGCGGGGGGGGAAGAGACCCAGTACTTC.

This clonotype occurred a few times. The V call is TRBV29-1, the J call TRBJ2-7; 9 nucleotides align to TRBD1. Trimming cost V 4 bases and J 6 bases; bases outside gene matches: 7. The CDR3 runs to 13 residues. From germline, CDR1 is SQVTM and CDR2 ANQGSEA. The CDR3 DNA sequence: TGCAGCGTTGGCGGACAGGGGAGAGGCGAGCAGTACTTC. Amino acids: CSVGGQGRGEQYF.

The chain couples TRBV2 to TRBJ2-5, with TRBD2 identical over 10 bases. The germline V gene encodes CDR1 SNHLY and CDR2 FYNNEI. CDR3 length: 16 amino acids. With 8 bases clipped from V and 5 bases from J, the junction kept 14 bases outside the gene matches. CDR3: CASVRDGAGGGETQYF. CDR3 DNA sequence: TGTGCCAGCGTCCGTGACGGAGCGGGGGGGGGGGAGACCCAGTACTTC.

This clonotype was counted a few times. This sequence joins TRBV28 and TRBJ1-2; D call uncertain. This CDR3 contains 16 residues. CDR1 and CDR2 (germline): MDHEN, SYDVKM. The CDR3 spells CASLSPYGIRGYGYTF. In nucleotides, the CDR3 is TGTGCGAGCCTATCCCCTTATGGGATCCGGGGATATGGCTACACCTTC.

The chain carries TRBV4-2 and TRBJ1-5; D is perhaps TRBD1 (5 bases). The CDR3 loop spans 16 amino acids. CDR1 is LGHNA, CDR2 YNFKEQ, per germline. The V end lost 0 bases, the J end lost 4 bases, and 13 bases lay between the germline ends. Here the CDR3 DNA reads TGTGCCAGCAGCCAAGAAACCGGGGGGGGAAATCAGCCCCAGCATTTT. Encoded protein: CASSQETGGGNQPQHF.

In the case of this clonotype: A much larger clone is a single base away; this may be a read error. This rearrangement joins TRBV7-2 to TRBJ1-5, with 9 bases matching TRBD1. This CDR3 is built from 13 residues. CDR1 and CDR2 (germline): SGHTA, FQGNSA. This CDR3 is CASSWDRDHPQHF. CDR3 nucleotide sequence: TGTGCCAGCAGTTGGGACAGGGATCATCCCCAGCATTTT.

This clonotype was observed a handful of times. This chain uses TRBV28 with TRBJ2-7; possibly TRBD1 or TRBD2 for D (5 bases each). The CDR3 extends over 16 amino acids. Germline V CDR1 and CDR2: MDHEN, SYDVKM. Trimming took 3 bases from V and 2 from J, leaving 17 bases between them. The CDR3 nucleotides read TGTGCCAGCAGTTTCGTTCCCGGGACCGTTACCTACGAGCAGTACTTC. Its translation is CASSFVPGTVTYEQYF.

The rearrangement uses TRBV7-2 and TRBJ2-2; 13 positions match TRBD2. V gave up 1 base and J gave up 7 bases; unmatched junction bases: 9. This CDR3 has 18 amino acids. Germline CDR1 and CDR2: SGHTA and FQGNSA. The CDR3 sequence: CASSLVTSGGTIGGELFF. CDR3 DNA sequence: TGTGCCAGCAGCTTAGTGACTAGCGGGGGGACCATTGGCGGGGAGCTGTTTTTT.

This clonotype came up many times. The J gene is TRBJ1-2, the V gene TRBV7-2; D is perhaps TRBD1 (5 bases). Germline V gene sequence: CDR1 SGHTA, CDR2 FQGNSA. The CDR3 is 12 amino acids. V was trimmed by 5 bases and J by 8 bases, leaving 12 bases between them. The chain's CDR3 is CASSPGPGGYTF. As DNA, the CDR3 is TGTGCCAGCAGCCCGGGGCCCGGCGGCTACACCTTC.

This clonotype has a count of ten or more. This chain connects TRBV10-3 to TRBJ2-7; TRBD1 agrees at 8 bases. J gave up 5 bases and V 7 bases, and 13 bases lay outside the gene matches. The CDR3 covers 15 residues. CDR1 is ENHRY and CDR2 is SYGVKD in the germline V gene. CDR3 DNA: TGTGCCATCAATGACGGGCAGGGGGCGACGGACGAGCAGTACTTC. Protein: CAINDGQGATDEQYF.

The rearrangement joins TRBV19 to TRBJ1-4; D uncertain. Trimming cost V 5 bases and J 0 bases, with 10 bases left between them. The CDR3 has 15 amino acids. Per the germline V gene, CDR1 is LNHDA and CDR2 is SQIVND (reference sequence). The CDR3 loop reads CASSWRIATNEKLFF. The CDR3 bases are TGTGCCAGTAGTTGGCGGATTGCAACTAATGAAAAACTGTTTTTT.

This clonotype was found many times. CDR3 nucleotides: TGTGCCAGCAGTTTATCGGCCGCAGACTACGAGCAGTACTTC. It codes for CASSLSAADYEQYF. The rearrangement uses TRBV28 and TRBJ2-7; D not resolved. V dropped 1 base and J dropped 3 bases, with 10 bases sitting between them. The CDR3 length is 14 residues. Germline values: CDR1 MDHEN, CDR2 SYDVKM.

The sample holds many counts of this clonotype. The chain uses TRBV28 and TRBJ1-4; D perhaps matches TRBD1 (5 bases). The CDR3 spans 17 residues. V lost 4 bases, J lost 0 bases, and 15 bases lay in between. Germline lookup yields CDR1 MDHEN and CDR2 SYDVKM. CDR3 residues: CASSSVAGAPTNEKLFF. Here the CDR3 DNA reads TGTGCCAGCAGTTCGGTCGCCGGGGCCCCAACTAATGAAAAACTGTTTTTT.

In its sample, this clonotype was seen a few times. The chain couples TRBV25-1 to TRBJ2-1, with D unclear. The V gene's germline CDR1 is MGHDK and CDR2 SYGVNS. This CDR3 spans 15 amino acids. The V and J ends lost 0 bases and 1 base respectively, with 7 bases between them. The CDR3 DNA reads TGTGCCAGCAGTGAATATTTGGGGTCCTACAATGAGCAGTTCTTC. This sequence encodes CASSEYLGSYNEQFF.

V is TRBV5-8 and J is TRBJ2-1, with a tentative D call TRBD2 (6 bases). The CDR3 is 13 amino acids. CDR1 is SGHTS and CDR2 is YDEGEE in the germline V gene. Trimming pared 4 bases from V and 10 bases from J, leaving 15 bases between. CDR3 nucleotide sequence: TGTGCCAGCAGCCGTAAACTAGCAAACGAGCAGTTCTTC. Encoded protein: CASSRKLANEQFF.

This clonotype has more than one count but fewer than ten. The chain couples TRBV2 to TRBJ1-1; a possible D gene is TRBD1 (5 bases). The length of the CDR3 is 15 residues. CDR1 is SNHLY, CDR2 FYNNEI, per germline. Trimming pared 6 bases from V and 0 bases from J, leaving 14 bases between. The CDR3 DNA is TGTGCCAGCAGCCCGGGACTTTTTTTGAACACTGAAGCTTTCTTT. It codes for CASSPGLFLNTEAFF.

The V and J genes are TRBV28 and TRBJ1-5, with D maybe TRBD1 (6 bases). Germline V CDR1 and CDR2: MDHEN, SYDVKM. CDR3 length: 15 residues. Trimming stripped 5 bases from V and 7 bases from J, with 18 bases between. CDR3 region: CASSPSGGLGQPQHF. Written as DNA, the CDR3 is TGTGCCAGCAGTCCCAGTGGGGGGCTGGGACAGCCCCAGCATTTT.

V is TRBV6-6 and J is TRBJ1-5; D not certain. V was clipped by 6 bases and J by 7 bases, with 10 bases between them. The CDR3 is 12 residues long. Germline assignment: CDR1 MNHNY and CDR2 SVGAGI (reference sequence). The CDR3 sequence is CASSTWEQPQHF. The CDR3 DNA sequence: TGTGCCAGCAGCACCTGGGAGCAGCCCCAGCATTTT.

There are many counts of this clonotype. The V gene is TRBV20-1, the J gene TRBJ1-5; D gene unclear. Germline V gene sequence: CDR1 DFQATT, CDR2 SNEGSKA (reference sequence). The CDR3 is made up of 12 amino acids. V was clipped by 1 base and J by 6 bases, with 7 bases between them. CDR3 amino acids: CSARAGFQPQHF. The CDR3 region has the DNA TGCAGTGCTAGAGCCGGGTTTCAGCCCCAGCATTTT.

The rearrangement joins TRBV29-1 to TRBJ2-7; TRBD1 matches at 8 bases. CDR1 is SQVTM, CDR2 ANQGSEA, per germline. CDR3 size: 14 residues. J was trimmed by 4 bases and V by 6 bases; bases with no gene match: 11. The CDR3 sequence is CSVDGTGGGYEQYF. The CDR3 DNA reads as TGCAGCGTCGATGGGACAGGAGGTGGATACGAGCAGTACTTC.

With regard to this clonotype: One end of the junction does not line up with germline, which may come from a read error. The chain links TRBV28 to TRBJ2-5, with D unclear. This CDR3 contains 11 residues. The germline V gene encodes CDR1 MDHEN and CDR2 SYDVKM. CDR3 nucleotides: TGTGCCAGCGGGTCGGTCCTCCACAAAGACTTC. Translation: CASGSVLHKDF.

V usage is TRBV6-2 or TRBV6-3 and J usage is TRBJ2-6; tentatively, D is TRBD1 (5 bases). Germline V gene data show CDR1 as MNHEY and CDR2 as SVGEGT. Trimming left V 5 bases short and J 2 bases short, with 10 bases between. CDR3 length equals 15 residues. Written as DNA, the CDR3 is TGTGCCAGCAGTGAACCAGGGACTGGGGCCAACGTCCTGACTTTC. It translates to CASSEPGTGANVLTF.

This clonotype occurred many times. The chain couples TRBV28 to TRBJ2-3; D gene uncertain. Germline values: CDR1 MDHEN, CDR2 SYDVKM. The CDR3 spans 14 residues. Trimming stripped 2 bases from V and 2 bases from J, with 8 bases between. In DNA, the CDR3 is TGTGCCAGCAGTTTAAGGAACCCCACAGATACGCAGTATTTT. Translation gives CASSLRNPTDTQYF.

Only a few counts were recorded for this clonotype. The chain is built from TRBV11-2 and TRBJ2-7; D remains ambiguous. The CDR3 runs 13 residues. V was shortened by 1 base and J by 2 bases, with 6 bases between the two germline ends. The germline V gene has CDR1 SGHAT and CDR2 FQNNGV. The CDR3 loop reads CASSLGRTYEQYF. The CDR3 nucleotides read TGTGCCAGCAGCTTAGGTCGAACCTACGAGCAGTACTTC.